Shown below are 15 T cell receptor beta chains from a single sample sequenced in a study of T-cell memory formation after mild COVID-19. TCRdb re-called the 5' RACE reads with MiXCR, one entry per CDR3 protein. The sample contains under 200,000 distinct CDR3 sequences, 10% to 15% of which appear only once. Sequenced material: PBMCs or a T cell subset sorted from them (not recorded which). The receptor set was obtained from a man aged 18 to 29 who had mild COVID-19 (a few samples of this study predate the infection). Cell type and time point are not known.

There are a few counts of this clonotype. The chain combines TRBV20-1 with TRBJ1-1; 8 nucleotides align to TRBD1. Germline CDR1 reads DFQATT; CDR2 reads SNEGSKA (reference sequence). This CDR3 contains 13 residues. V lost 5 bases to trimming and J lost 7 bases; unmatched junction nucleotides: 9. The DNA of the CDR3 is TGCAGTGCTCGACTAGATACAGGGGGTGAAGCTTTCTTT. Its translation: CSARLDTGGEAFF.

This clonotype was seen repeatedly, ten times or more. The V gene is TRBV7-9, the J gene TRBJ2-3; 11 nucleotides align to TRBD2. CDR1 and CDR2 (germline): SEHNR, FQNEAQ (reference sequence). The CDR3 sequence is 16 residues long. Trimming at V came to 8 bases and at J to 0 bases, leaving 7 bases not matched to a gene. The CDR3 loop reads CASHKGLAASTDTQYF. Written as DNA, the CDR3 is TGTGCCAGCCACAAGGGACTAGCGGCTAGCACAGATACGCAGTATTTT.

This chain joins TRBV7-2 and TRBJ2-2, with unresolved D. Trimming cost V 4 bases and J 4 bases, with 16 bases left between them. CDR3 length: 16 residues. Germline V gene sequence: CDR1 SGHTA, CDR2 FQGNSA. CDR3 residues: CASSSSRNPGTGELFF. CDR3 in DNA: TGTGCCAGCAGCTCATCCAGGAATCCAGGCACCGGGGAGCTGTTTTTT.

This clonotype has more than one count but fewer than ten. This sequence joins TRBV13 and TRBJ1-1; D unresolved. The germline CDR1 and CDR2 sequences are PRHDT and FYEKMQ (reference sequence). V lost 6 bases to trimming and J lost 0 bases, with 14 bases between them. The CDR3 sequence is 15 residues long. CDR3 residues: CASSYLGILNTEAFF. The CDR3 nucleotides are TGTGCCAGCAGTTACCTCGGGATACTGAACACTGAAGCTTTCTTT.

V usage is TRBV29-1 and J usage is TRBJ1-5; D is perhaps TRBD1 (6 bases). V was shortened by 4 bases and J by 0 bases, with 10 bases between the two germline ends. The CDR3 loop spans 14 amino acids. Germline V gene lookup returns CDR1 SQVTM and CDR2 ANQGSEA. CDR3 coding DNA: TGCAGCGTTGCCTGGGGGCTTAGCAATCAGCCCCAGCATTTT. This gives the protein CSVAWGLSNQPQHF.

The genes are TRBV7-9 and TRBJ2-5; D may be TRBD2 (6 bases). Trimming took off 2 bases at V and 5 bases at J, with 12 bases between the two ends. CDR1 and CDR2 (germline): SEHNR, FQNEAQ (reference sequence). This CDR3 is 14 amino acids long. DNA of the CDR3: TGTGCCAGCAGCTTACTCGGGACTGTTGAGACCCAGTACTTC. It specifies CASSLLGTVETQYF.

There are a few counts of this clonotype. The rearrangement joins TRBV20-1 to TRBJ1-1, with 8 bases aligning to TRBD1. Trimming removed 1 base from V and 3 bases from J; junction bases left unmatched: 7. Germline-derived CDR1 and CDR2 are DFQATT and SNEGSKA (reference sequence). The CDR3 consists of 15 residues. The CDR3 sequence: CSARGGRGPDTEAFF. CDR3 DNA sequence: TGCAGTGCTAGAGGGGGCAGGGGGCCGGACACTGAAGCTTTCTTT.

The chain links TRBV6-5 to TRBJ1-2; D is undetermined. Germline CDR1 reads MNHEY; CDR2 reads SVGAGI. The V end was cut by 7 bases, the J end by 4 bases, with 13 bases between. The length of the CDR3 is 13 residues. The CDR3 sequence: CASIRGSGYGYTF. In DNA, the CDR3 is TGTGCCAGCATCCGAGGGAGCGGCTATGGCTACACCTTC.

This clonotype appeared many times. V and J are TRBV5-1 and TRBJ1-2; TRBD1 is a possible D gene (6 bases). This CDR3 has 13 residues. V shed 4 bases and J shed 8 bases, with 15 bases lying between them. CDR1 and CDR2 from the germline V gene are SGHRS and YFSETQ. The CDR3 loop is CASSQEGGEGYTF. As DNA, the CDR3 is TGCGCCAGCAGCCAGGAAGGGGGTGAAGGCTACACCTTC.

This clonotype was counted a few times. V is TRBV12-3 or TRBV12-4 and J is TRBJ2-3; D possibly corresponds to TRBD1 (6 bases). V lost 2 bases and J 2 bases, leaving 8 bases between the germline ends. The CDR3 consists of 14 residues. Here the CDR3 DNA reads TGTGCCAGCAGTTTAAGGGACAACACAGATACGCAGTATTTT. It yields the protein CASSLRDNTDTQYF.

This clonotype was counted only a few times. Written as DNA, the CDR3 is TGTGCCGCACAACCGGGACAGAATACTCAGAACACTGAAGCTTTCTTT. Translation: CAAQPGQNTQNTEAFF. The chain recombines TRBV10-3 with TRBJ1-1; 7 bases line up with TRBD1. The germline CDR1 and CDR2 sequences are ENHRY and SYGVKD. The ends lost 11 bases at V and 1 base at J; junction bases unmatched: 16. The CDR3 has 16 residues.

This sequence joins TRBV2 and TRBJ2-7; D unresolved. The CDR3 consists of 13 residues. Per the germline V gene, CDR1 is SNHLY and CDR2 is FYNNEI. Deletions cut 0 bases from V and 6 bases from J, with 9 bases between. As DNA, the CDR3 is TGTGCCAGCAGTGAAGCAAAGGGTGCCGAGCAGTACGTC. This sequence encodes CASSEAKGAEQYV.

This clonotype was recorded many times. The CDR3 coding sequence is TGTGCCAGCAGCTTAATGGCGGGGTCATACAATGAGCAGTTCTTC. The encoded protein is CASSLMAGSYNEQFF. This chain joins TRBV11-1 and TRBJ2-1, with D tentatively TRBD2 (6 bases). The germline V and J ends were trimmed by 2 bases and 4 bases, with 12 bases remaining between them. The CDR3 covers 15 residues. CDR1 and CDR2 from the germline V gene are SGHAT and FQDESV (reference sequence).

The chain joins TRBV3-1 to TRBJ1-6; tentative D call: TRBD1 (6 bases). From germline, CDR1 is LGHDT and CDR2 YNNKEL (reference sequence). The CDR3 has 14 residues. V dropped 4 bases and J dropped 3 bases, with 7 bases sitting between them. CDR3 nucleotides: TGTGCCAGCAGCCGGACAGACTATAATTCACCCCTCCACTTT. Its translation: CASSRTDYNSPLHF.

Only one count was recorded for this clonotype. CDR3 bases: TGTGCCAGCAGCCAGACATTAGCGGGGGGCAAAGAGACCCAGTACTTC. Encoded protein: CASSQTLAGGKETQYF. The V and J genes are TRBV11-2 and TRBJ2-5; 10 bases fit TRBD2. The CDR3 covers 16 residues. V lost 5 bases and J lost 3; bases outside the gene matches: 9. Looked up from germline, CDR1 is SGHAT and CDR2 is FQNNGV. The variable domain in full, completed from reference TRBV11-2 and TRBJ2-5, reads EAGVAQSPRYKIIEKRQSVAFWCNPISGHATLYWYQQILGQGPKLLIQFQNNGVVDDSQLPKDRFSAERLKGVDSTLKIQPAKLEDSAVYLCASSQTLAGGKETQYFGPGTRLLVL.